This T cell receptor beta chain was documented in a study of cytomegalovirus exposure and HLA in healthy donors (dated by TCRdb to about 2017). Describing the broader study: The approximately 710 repertoires of the first cohort and the 95 to 150 validation repertoires were produced on the same platform, according to a later analysis. The study aimed to test whether cataloging public T cell receptors could reveal signatures of past pathogen exposure. Besides the first cohort of some 670 subjects, a separate validation cohort made up of 95 to 150 different subjects was used. To predict cytomegalovirus infection status, the study brought together high-throughput TCR immunosequencing, statistical association of individual TCRs with disease status, and machine learning.

Separate from the roughly 650-subject first cohort, the validation cohort of about 130 subjects was the group to which the donors belonged. Regarding this clone: There is no known antigen for this receptor. No base quality information exists; no much larger clone differs at one position.

General conclusions and limits of the study: Cytomegalovirus status was reported to be diagnosed by the classifier with high specificity and sensitivity in both the original and validation cohorts. In a later analysis, TCRs clustered in the first cohort were found to also tend to co-occur in the approximately 120 validation repertoires, with 85% to 95% of cluster scores above 0. According to the authors, the approach could potentially be generalized to other disease states and immunological phenotypes. In vitro tests confirmed that a few of the cytomegalovirus-associated TCR beta chains recognize cytomegalovirus antigens. All 120 or so repertoires were used to score co-occurrence in the validation cohort in a later analysis, because that analysis had no HLA typing for the cohort. In the study, roughly 160 TCR beta chains were listed as associated with cytomegalovirus. Most TCR sequences were observed very rarely across donors, whereas some public TCRs were present in many individuals.

To prepare the library, the immunoSEQ multiplex PCR assay was applied. The study's own analysis went as follows. A statistical classification framework was developed to diagnose cytomegalovirus status using the catalog of TCR beta chain sequences. Drawn from immuneACCESS, this table holds only the in-frame rearrangements with V and J called that TCRdb kept. Clones are partly lost; checked studies trace under half to an unresolved V gene and leave the rest unexplained. The DNA gave D and trimming, while V, J and clone size come from that table. The sample has about 150,000 clones on record, roughly 84% of them singletons. The ten largest clones add up to 2.1% of the sample. For CDR1 and CDR2, the germline V gene lists MGHRA and YSYEKL. V loses 3 bases at its end and J loses 3 bases; junction bases beyond the gene matches: 14. Inclusive of the bounding cysteine and phenylalanine, the CDR3 is 18 residues long. Left in the record is the CDR3 DNA by itself, 54 bases read in frame from the first base.

Input material: PBMCs. The TCR sequence derives from a human donor in good health. This chain is built from TRBV4-1 and TRBJ2-7; 10 central nucleotides agree with TRBD2. In nucleotide form, the sequence is TGCGCCAGCAGCCATGTGCTAGCGGGAGAGAAAACTAGCTACGAGCAGTACTTC. It is translated as CASSHVLAGEKTSYEQYF.